This paragraph covers one TCR beta chain sequence. Its antigen is unidentified. Sequenced by immunoSEQ multiplex PCR; TCRdb stores in-frame clones only, minus some. The top ten hold more than 0.1% of the sample, which has about 2 million clones, 85% to 95% seen once. The data belong to a study of shared clonotypes between healthy human individuals. Study-wide results and caveats: Compared with clonotypes that all four donors shared, non-shared clonotypes had lower generation probabilities. Naive CD4 clonotype sharing across a few donors was approximately 5%. It was expected that sequencing depth would affect clonotype sharing among donors.

Germline CDR1 is SQVTM and CDR2 is ANQGSEA. V was clipped by 1 base and J by 3 bases, with 12 bases between them. The CDR3 contains 14 residues. The TCR was taken from a man aged 18 to 29 in good health. The chain has TRBV29-1 and TRBJ1-1; D remains ambiguous. The sequenced sample consisted of naive CD4+ T cells sorted from blood. The subset: CD45RA+ positively selected. The CDR3 reads CSVEVFAADTEAFF. The CDR3 DNA follows: TGCAGCGTTGAAGTGTTTGCGGCGGACACTGAAGCTTTCTTT.